Reported below is one T cell receptor (beta chain). No antigen is known for it. Amplification used 60 Vbeta primers and 13 Jbeta primers. The protocol was immunoSEQ multiplex PCR, while the TCRdb copy is restricted to in-frame clones and leaves out a portion. In total, the table holds about 150,000 clones. This entry belongs to a study of cytomegalovirus exposure and HLA in healthy donors. At the level of the study: Researchers found that approximately 80% of just under 400 genotyped donors fell within the Caucasian-associated ancestry cluster. Whole-study findings and limits: Data from an earlier analysis indicated that most TCR beta V segments were productive either about 90% or about 30% of the time. Being indistinguishable, some V segments were excluded, TRBV6-2 and TRBV6-3 among them. Around 160 TCR beta chains were listed as cytomegalovirus-associated.

CDR3 length equals 13 residues. Germline V lookup: CDR1 LNHDA, CDR2 SQIVND (reference sequence). Deletions cut 5 bases from V and 1 base from J, with 9 bases between. V and J are TRBV19 and TRBJ2-7; no definite D call. The sequencing sample was made of PBMCs. This receptor was obtained from a woman aged 50 to 65 in good health and CMV-seronegative. Written as DNA, the CDR3 is TGTGCCAGTAGTTATTCTCTATCCTACGAGCAGTACTTC. As protein: CASSYSLSYEQYF.